This T cell receptor beta chain was observed in a study of OX40 agonist ivuxolimab in advanced cancers. Germline lookup yields CDR1 LNHDA and CDR2 SQIVND (reference sequence). The CDR3 is 16 amino acids. V was clipped by 8 bases and J by 0 bases, with 14 bases between them. Assay: immunoSEQ multiplex PCR; the TCRdb copy retains only in-frame clones and omits some. The sample includes almost 50,000 clones, roughly 79% of them seen just once. The sample was CD4+ or CD8+ T cells sorted from blood, taken in a trial of the OX40 agonist ivuxolimab. The TCR originated in an adult with an advanced solid tumor such as melanoma, head and neck, liver or kidney cancer. This rearrangement joins TRBV19 to TRBJ2-6; a weak D match, TRBD1 (6 bases). CDR3 protein: CASRDTRGSGANVLTF. The CDR3 DNA reads as TGTGCCAGTCGGGACACCAGAGGCTCTGGGGCCAACGTCCTGACTTTC.